This TCR beta chain was found in a study of control samples from healthy donors and cancer patients. V gave up 6 bases and J gave up 3 bases, with 12 bases separating them. Germline CDR1 is MNHEY and CDR2 is SVGAGI. There are 13 residues in the CDR3. Some clones are missing from TCRdb's copy, which holds only in-frame ones; the method was immunoSEQ multiplex PCR. The sample has over 100,000 clones, over 85% seen once. The receptor was derived from a man between 18 and 29 years old in good health. The chain combines TRBV6-5 with TRBJ2-7; possibly TRBD1 for D (6 bases). The source material was blood. Written as DNA, the CDR3 is TGTGCCAGCAGAAAAAGGGGGATCTACGAGCAGTACTTC. It specifies CASRKRGIYEQYF.